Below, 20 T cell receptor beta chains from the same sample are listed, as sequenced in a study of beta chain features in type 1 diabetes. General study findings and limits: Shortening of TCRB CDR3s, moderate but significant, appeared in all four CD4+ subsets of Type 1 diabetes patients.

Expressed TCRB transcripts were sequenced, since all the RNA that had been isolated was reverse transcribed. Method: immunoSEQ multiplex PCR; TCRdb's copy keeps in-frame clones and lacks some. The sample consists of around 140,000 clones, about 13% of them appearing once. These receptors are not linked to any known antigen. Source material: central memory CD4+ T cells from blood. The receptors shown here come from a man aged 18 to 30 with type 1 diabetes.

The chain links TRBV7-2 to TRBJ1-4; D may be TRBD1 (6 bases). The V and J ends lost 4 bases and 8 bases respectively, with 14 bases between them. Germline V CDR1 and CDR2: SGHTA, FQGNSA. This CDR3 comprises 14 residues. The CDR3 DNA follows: TGTGCCAGCAGCTCTCGACAGGAGGGGGAAAAACTGTTTTTT. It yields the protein CASSSRQEGEKLFF.

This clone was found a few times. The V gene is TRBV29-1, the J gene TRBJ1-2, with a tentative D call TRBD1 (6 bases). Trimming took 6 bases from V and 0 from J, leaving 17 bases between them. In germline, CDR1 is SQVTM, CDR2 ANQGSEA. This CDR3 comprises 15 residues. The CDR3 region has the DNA TGCAGCGTCGCTGACAGGAGGCCCTCTAACTATGGCTACACCTTC. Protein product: CSVADRRPSNYGYTF.

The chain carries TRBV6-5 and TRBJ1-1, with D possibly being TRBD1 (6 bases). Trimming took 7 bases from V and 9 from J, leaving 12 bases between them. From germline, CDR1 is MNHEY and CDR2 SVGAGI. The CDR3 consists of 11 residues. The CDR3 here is CASTQGTKAFF. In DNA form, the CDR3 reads TGTGCCAGCACCCAGGGGACAAAAGCTTTCTTT.

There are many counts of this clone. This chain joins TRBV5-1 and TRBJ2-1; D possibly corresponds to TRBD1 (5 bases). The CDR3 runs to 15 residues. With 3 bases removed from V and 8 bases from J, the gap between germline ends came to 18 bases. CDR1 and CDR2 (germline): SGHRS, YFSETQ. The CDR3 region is CASSSQGSLRDEQFF. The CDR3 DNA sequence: TGCGCCAGCAGCTCGCAGGGCTCCCTACGGGATGAGCAGTTCTTC.

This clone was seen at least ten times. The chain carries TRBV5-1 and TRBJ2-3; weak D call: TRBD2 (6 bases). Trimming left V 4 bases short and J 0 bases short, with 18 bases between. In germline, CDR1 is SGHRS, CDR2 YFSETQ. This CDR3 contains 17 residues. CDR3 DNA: TGCGCCAGCAGCGGGGGGACGGTGAGCACTAGCACAGATACGCAGTATTTT. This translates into CASSGGTVSTSTDTQYF.

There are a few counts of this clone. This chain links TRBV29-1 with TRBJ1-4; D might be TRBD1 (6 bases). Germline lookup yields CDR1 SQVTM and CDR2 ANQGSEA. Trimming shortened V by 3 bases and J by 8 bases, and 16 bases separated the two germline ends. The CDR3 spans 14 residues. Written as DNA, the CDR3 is TGCAGCGTTGAGAGGTCAGGGGCAGGAGAAAAACTGTTTTTT. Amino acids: CSVERSGAGEKLFF.

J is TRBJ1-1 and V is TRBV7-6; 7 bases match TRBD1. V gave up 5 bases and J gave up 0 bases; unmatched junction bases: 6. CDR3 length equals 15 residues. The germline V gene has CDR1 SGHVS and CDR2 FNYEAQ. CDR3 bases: TGTGCCAGCAGCCCCCTGACAGGGCTGAACACTGAAGCTTTCTTT. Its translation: CASSPLTGLNTEAFF.

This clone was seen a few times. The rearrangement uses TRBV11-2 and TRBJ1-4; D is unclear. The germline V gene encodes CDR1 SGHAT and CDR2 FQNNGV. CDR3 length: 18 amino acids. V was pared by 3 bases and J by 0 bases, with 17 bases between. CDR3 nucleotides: TGTGCCAGCAGCTTGAGGAGCCTCGGCGCAGCAACTAATGAAAAACTGTTTTTT. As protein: CASSLRSLGAATNEKLFF.

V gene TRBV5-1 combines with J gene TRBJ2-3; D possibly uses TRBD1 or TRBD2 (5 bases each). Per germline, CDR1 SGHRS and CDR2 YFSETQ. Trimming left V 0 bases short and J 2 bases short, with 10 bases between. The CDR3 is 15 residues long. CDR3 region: CASSLGTGPTDTQYF. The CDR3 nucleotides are TGCGCCAGCAGCTTGGGGACGGGACCCACAGATACGCAGTATTTT.

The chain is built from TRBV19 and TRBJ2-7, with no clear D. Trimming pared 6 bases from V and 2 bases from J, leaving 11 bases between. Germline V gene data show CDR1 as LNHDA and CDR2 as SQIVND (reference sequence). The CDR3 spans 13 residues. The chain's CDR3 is CASSGSGTYEQYF. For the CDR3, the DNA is TGTGCCAGTAGCGGATCAGGAACCTACGAGCAGTACTTC.

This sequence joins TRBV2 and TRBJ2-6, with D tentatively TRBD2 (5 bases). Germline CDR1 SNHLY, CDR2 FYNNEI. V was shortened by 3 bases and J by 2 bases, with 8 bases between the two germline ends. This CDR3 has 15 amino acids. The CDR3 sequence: CASSDRGTGANVLTF. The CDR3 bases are TGTGCCAGCAGTGATCGGGGTACTGGGGCCAACGTCCTGACTTTC. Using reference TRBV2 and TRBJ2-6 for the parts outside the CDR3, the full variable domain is EPEVTQTPSHQVTQMGQEVILRCVPISNHLYFYWYRQILGQKVEFLVSFYNNEISEKSEIFDDQFSVERPDGSNFTLKIRSTKLEDSAMYFCASSDRGTGANVLTFGAGSRLTVL.

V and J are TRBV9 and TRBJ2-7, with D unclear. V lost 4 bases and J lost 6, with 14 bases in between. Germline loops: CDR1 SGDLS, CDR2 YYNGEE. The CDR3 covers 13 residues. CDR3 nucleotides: TGTGCCAGCAGCCCCCCCGTTGGCGGCGAGCAGTACTTC. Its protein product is CASSPPVGGEQYF.

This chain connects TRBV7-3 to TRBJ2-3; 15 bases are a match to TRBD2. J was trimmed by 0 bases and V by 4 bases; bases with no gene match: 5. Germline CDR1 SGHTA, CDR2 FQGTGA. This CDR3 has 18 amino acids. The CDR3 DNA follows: TGTGCCAGCAGCTCGGGACTAGCGGGGGGCACTAGCACAGATACGCAGTATTTT. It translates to CASSSGLAGGTSTDTQYF.

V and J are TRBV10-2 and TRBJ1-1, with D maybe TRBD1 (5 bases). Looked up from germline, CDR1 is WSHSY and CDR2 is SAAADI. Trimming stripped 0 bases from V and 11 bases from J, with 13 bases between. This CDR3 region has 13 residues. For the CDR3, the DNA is TGCGCCAGCAGTGAGTCAGGGGCCACTGGGGCTTTCTTT. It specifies CASSESGATGAFF.

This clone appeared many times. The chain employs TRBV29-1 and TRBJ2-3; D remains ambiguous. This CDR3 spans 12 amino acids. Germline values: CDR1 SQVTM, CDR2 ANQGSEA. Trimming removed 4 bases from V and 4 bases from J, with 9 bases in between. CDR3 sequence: CSVVTQADTQYF. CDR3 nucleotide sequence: TGCAGCGTTGTTACTCAGGCAGATACGCAGTATTTT.

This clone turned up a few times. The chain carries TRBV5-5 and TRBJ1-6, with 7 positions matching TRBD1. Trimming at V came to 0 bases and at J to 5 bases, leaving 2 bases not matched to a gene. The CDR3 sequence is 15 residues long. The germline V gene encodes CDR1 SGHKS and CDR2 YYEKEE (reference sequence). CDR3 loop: CASSLAGTDNSPLHF. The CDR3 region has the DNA TGTGCCAGCAGCTTGGCCGGGACAGATAATTCACCCCTCCACTTT.

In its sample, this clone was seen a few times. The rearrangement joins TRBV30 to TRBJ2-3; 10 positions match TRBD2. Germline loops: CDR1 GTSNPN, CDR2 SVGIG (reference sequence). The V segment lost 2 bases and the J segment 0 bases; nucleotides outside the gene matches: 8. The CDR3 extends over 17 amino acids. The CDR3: CAWSSKRGGSSTDTQYF. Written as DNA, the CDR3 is TGTGCCTGGAGTTCTAAGCGGGGGGGATCTAGCACAGATACGCAGTATTTT. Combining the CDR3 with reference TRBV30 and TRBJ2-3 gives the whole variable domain SQTIHQWPATLVQPVGSPLSLECTVEGTSNPNLYWYRQAAGRGLQLLFYSVGIGQISSEVPQNLSASRPQDRQFILSSKKLLLSDSGFYLCAWSSKRGGSSTDTQYFGPGTRLTVL.

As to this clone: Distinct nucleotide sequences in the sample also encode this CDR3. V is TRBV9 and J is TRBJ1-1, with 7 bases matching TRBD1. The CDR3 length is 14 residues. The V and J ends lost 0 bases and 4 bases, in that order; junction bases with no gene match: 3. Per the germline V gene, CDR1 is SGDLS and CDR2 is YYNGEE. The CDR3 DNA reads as TGTGCCAGCAGCGTAGCAGGGGGAAGCACTGAAGCTTTCTTT. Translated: CASSVAGGSTEAFF.

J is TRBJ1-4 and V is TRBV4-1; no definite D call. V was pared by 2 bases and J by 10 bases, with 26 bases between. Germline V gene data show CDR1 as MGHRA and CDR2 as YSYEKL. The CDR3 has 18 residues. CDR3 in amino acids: CASSQFSLRRTGDVKLFF. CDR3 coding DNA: TGCGCCAGCAGCCAATTCTCACTCCGGCGGACTGGTGATGTAAAACTGTTTTTT.

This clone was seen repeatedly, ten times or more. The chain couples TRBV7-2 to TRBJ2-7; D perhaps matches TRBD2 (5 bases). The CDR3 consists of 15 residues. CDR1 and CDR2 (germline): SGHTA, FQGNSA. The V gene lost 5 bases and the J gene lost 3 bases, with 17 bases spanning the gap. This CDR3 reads CASSPWVSAFYEQYF. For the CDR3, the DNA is TGTGCCAGCAGCCCGTGGGTTAGCGCCTTCTACGAGCAGTACTTC.